A selection of T cell receptor beta chains follows, all from one sample in a study of regulatory T cells in long-lasting Graves disease. TCRdb passed the multiplex PCR reads through MiXCR, listing each CDR3 protein once. The sample records roughly 500,000 distinct CDR3 sequences, approximately 22% being singletons. Material: peripheral blood mononuclear cells (PBMCs), obtained when the disease was refractory, from a patient treated with antithyroid drugs. All receptors come from a female donor with Graves disease. Both conserved end residues are part of each CDR3. D genes are given only for firm matches. Size tells how often a clone was seen (once, few, many) or the class of an expanded clone, and some rows leave it out.

CDR3 | DNA | J | V | D | size
CAISEYTPGTAAGEQYF | TGTGCCATCAGTGAGTACACCCCCGGGACGGCCGCTGGGGAGCAGTACTTC | TRBJ2-7 | TRBV10-3 | NA | NA
CASSLASGRSRQETQYF | TGTGCCAGCAGTTTGGCTAGCGGGAGGAGTCGGCAAGAGACCCAGTACTTC | TRBJ2-5 | TRBV28 | TRBD2 | many
CASSMSGTGATNEKLFF | TGTGCCAGCAGCATGTCCGGGACAGGTGCAACTAATGAAAAACTGTTTTTT | TRBJ1-4 | TRBV28 | TRBD1 | NA
CASSPLGPAGAFF | TGTGCCAGCAGCCCTTTGGGACCCGCCGGGGCTTTCTTT | TRBJ1-1 | TRBV7-2 | NA | few
CASSLGQDTGELFF | TGTGCCAGCAGTTTGGGACAAGACACCGGGGAGCTGTTTTTT | TRBJ2-2 | TRBV12-3/TRBV12-4 | NA | few
CASSQDRGHTEAFF | TGTGCCAGCAGCCAAGACAGGGGGCACACTGAAGCTTTCTTT | TRBJ1-1 | TRBV3-1 | TRBD1 | NA
CASSSRYSGNTIYF | TGTGCCAGCAGTTCCCGCTACTCTGGAAACACCATATATTTT | TRBJ1-3 | TRBV27 | NA | few
CASSSVSGETQYF | TGTGCCAGCAGTTCGGTCAGCGGGGAGACCCAGTACTTC | TRBJ2-5 | TRBV28 | NA | many
CSVEDSPGTSGELYEQYF | TGCAGCGTTGAAGATAGTCCCGGGACTAGCGGGGAACTCTACGAGCAGTACTTC | TRBJ2-7 | TRBV29-1 | TRBD2 | few
CSAKKGPAEKLFF | TGCAGCGCTAAAAAAGGCCCGGCAGAAAAACTGTTTTTT | TRBJ1-4 | TRBV29-1 | NA | many
CASSLGIAKNIQYF | TGTGCCAGCAGCTTAGGAATAGCCAAAAACATTCAGTACTTC | TRBJ2-4 | TRBV7-2 | NA | many
CSALRTGQNTEAFF | TGCAGTGCGCTCCGGACAGGACAGAACACTGAAGCTTTCTTT | TRBJ1-1 | TRBV20-1 | TRBD1 | NA
CASTPRAGDIQYF | TGTGCCAGCACCCCCCGAGCGGGAGACATTCAGTACTTC | TRBJ2-4 | TRBV6-1 | TRBD2 | many
CASSPSSVPSQPQHF | TGTGCCAGCAGCCCCAGTTCGGTACCTAGTCAGCCCCAGCATTTT | TRBJ1-5 | TRBV7-6 | NA | NA
CASTGSLSYEQYF | TGTGCCAGCACCGGCTCCCTCTCCTACGAGCAGTACTTC | TRBJ2-7 | TRBV12-3/TRBV12-4 | NA | many
CASSLLRQGEAFF | TGTGCCAGTAGCCTCCTTCGGCAGGGCGAAGCTTTCTTT | TRBJ1-1 | TRBV19 | NA | NA
CASSLQGPTVTDTQYF | TGTGCCAGCAGCTTACAGGGACCCACGGTTACAGATACGCAGTATTTT | TRBJ2-3 | TRBV6-1 | NA | NA
CSVAQPDTQYF | TGCAGCGTTGCTCAGCCAGATACGCAGTATTTT | TRBJ2-3 | TRBV29-1 | NA | few
CASSEQVGQPQHF | TGTGCCAGCAGTGAACAAGTGGGGCAGCCCCAGCATTTT | TRBJ1-5 | TRBV2 | NA | many
CASSPTDRGIESYQETQYF | TGTGCCAGCAGCCCGACGGACAGGGGAATAGAGTCTTACCAAGAGACCCAGTACTTC | TRBJ2-5 | TRBV28 | TRBD1 | many
CASSAWDRGQDQPQHF | TGTGCCAGTAGTGCGTGGGACAGGGGGCAGGATCAGCCCCAGCATTTT | TRBJ1-5 | TRBV19 | TRBD1 | NA